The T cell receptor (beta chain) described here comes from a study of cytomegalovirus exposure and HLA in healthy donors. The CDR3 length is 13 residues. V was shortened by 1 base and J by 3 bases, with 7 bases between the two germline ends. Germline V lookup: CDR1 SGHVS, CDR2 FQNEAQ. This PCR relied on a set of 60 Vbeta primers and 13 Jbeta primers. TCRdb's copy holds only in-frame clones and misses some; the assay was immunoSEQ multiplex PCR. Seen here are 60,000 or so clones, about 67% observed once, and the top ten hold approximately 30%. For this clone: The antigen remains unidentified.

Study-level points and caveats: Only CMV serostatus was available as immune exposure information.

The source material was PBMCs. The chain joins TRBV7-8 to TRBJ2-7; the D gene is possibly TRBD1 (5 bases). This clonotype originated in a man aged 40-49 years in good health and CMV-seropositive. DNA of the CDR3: TGTGCCAGCAGCTTAGTCACAGGCTACGAGCAGTACTTC. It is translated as CASSLVTGYEQYF.